One sample yielded the 11 T cell receptor beta chains listed below, sequenced in a study of cytomegalovirus exposure and HLA in healthy donors. The PCR ran on 60 Vbeta and 13 Jbeta primers. The method was immunoSEQ multiplex PCR; TCRdb's version includes in-frame clones alone and lacks a portion of them. The profile covers fewer than 200,000 clones, with over 70% appearing a single time and 7.4% taken by the ten largest. Sequencing input: PBMCs. All receptors come from a male donor in good health and CMV-seropositive.

The chain couples TRBV19 to TRBJ1-4; tentative D call: TRBD1 (6 bases). The CDR3 spans 13 residues. Trimming took 9 bases from V and 4 from J, leaving 12 bases between them. CDR1 LNHDA and CDR2 SQIVND come from the germline V gene (reference sequence). The CDR3, as DNA: TGTGCCAGCCGACAGGCGAATAATGAAAAACTGTTTTTT. It specifies CASRQANNEKLFF.

The chain couples TRBV2 to TRBJ2-7; 8 bases agree with TRBD1. The junction had 11 bases not matched to a gene; V was cut back by 6 bases and J by 4 bases. Looked up from germline, CDR1 is SNHLY and CDR2 is FYNNEI. This CDR3 has 15 residues. CDR3 sequence: CASRGGRTGSYEQYF. In DNA, the CDR3 is TGTGCCAGCAGGGGGGGAAGGACAGGGAGTTACGAGCAGTACTTC.

This chain joins TRBV29-1 and TRBJ2-3; 8 nucleotides line up with TRBD1. The germline gives CDR1 SQVTM, CDR2 ANQGSEA. J lost 3 bases, V lost 0 bases, and 2 bases had no gene match. The length of the CDR3 is 14 residues. In DNA form, the CDR3 reads TGCAGCGTTGAAGAGGACAGGGCAACAGATACGCAGTATTTT. Its translation: CSVEEDRATDTQYF.

V usage is TRBV11-3 and J usage is TRBJ2-5; 7 bases are shared with TRBD1. This CDR3 region has 14 residues. Unmatched junction bases numbered 7, after V lost 4 bases and J lost 5 bases. Germline values: CDR1 SGHNT, CDR2 YENEEA. The CDR3 loop is CASSYHRGSETQYF. CDR3 sequence (DNA): TGTGCCAGCAGCTATCACAGGGGCAGTGAGACCCAGTACTTC.

The sample holds a few counts of this clone. J is TRBJ2-2 and V is TRBV6-1; maybe TRBD1 (6 bases). The CDR3 loop spans 13 amino acids. V was clipped by 4 bases and J by 6 bases, with 9 bases between them. Germline CDR1 is MNHNS and CDR2 is SASEGT. CDR3 DNA sequence: TGTGCCAGCAGTGGGTACAGGGCCGGGGAGCTGTTTTTT. It encodes CASSGYRAGELFF.

The chain carries TRBV29-1 and TRBJ2-1; TRBD2 matches 9 bases. V lost 3 bases to trimming and J lost 6 bases; unmatched junction nucleotides: 6. Looked up from germline, CDR1 is SQVTM and CDR2 is ANQGSEA. The CDR3 runs to 14 residues. The CDR3 bases are TGCAGCGTTGAGGCAGGACTAGCGAGCAATGAGCAGTTCTTC. It is translated as CSVEAGLASNEQFF.

V usage is TRBV11-2 and J usage is TRBJ1-4; 9 bases align to TRBD1. The V and J ends lost 3 bases and 6 bases, in that order; junction bases with no gene match: 2. The CDR3 extends over 14 amino acids. The germline V gene encodes CDR1 SGHAT and CDR2 FQNNGV. The CDR3 here is CASSLGQGHEKLFF. The CDR3 DNA reads TGTGCCAGCAGCTTGGGACAGGGCCATGAAAAACTGTTTTTT.

This clone was seen once. The J gene is TRBJ2-3, the V gene TRBV5-1; D remains unclear. Trimming removed 7 bases from V and 2 bases from J, with 17 bases in between. The CDR3 totals 15 residues. Germline CDR1 and CDR2: SGHRS and YFSETQ. CDR3 DNA sequence: TGCGCCAGCTCCCTACGGTACCCCTTCACAGATACGCAGTATTTT. This translates into CASSLRYPFTDTQYF.

Only a few counts were recorded for this clone. This rearrangement joins TRBV5-1 to TRBJ1-1; no firm D call. This CDR3 contains 12 residues. Germline V gene data show CDR1 as SGHRS and CDR2 as YFSETQ. V lost 1 base and J lost 6, with 7 bases in between. The CDR3 coding sequence is TGCGCCAGCAGCTTGACCGGGGCTGAAGCTTTCTTT. It is translated as CASSLTGAEAFF. The full variable domain, rest sourced from reference TRBV5-1 and TRBJ1-1, is KAGVTQTPRYLIKTRGQQVTLSCSPISGHRSVSWYQQTPGQGLQFLFEYFSETQRNKGNFPGRFSGRQFSNSRSEMNVSTLELGDSALYLCASSLTGAEAFFGQGTRLTVV.

The chain carries TRBV19 and TRBJ2-2; 12 nucleotides agree with TRBD2. The CDR3 loop spans 17 amino acids. Germline loops: CDR1 LNHDA, CDR2 SQIVND (reference sequence). V was pared by 5 bases and J by 2 bases, with 6 bases of the junction left unmatched. CDR3 DNA sequence: TGTGCCAGTAGTGGGCTAGCGGGGGGGGTAAACACCGGGGAGCTGTTTTTT. This codes for CASSGLAGGVNTGELFF.

V gene TRBV9 combines with J gene TRBJ1-1; no clear D gene. CDR3 size: 14 residues. The germline V and J ends were trimmed by 4 bases and 10 bases, with 20 bases remaining between them. Germline CDR1 is SGDLS and CDR2 is YYNGEE. The CDR3 reads CASSPDSGTLGAFF. The CDR3 DNA reads as TGTGCCAGCAGCCCCGACTCCGGAACTCTGGGAGCTTTCTTT.